A single sample gave rise to the 2 T cell receptor beta chains below, sequenced in a study of blood T cell repertoires in COVID-19. The table came from immunoSEQ multiplex PCR; TCRdb's copy has only in-frame clones and leaves some out. The data contain a few hundred thousand clones, around 85% of them seen just once; the ten biggest clones take up 2.4%. The material sequenced was peripheral blood. These receptors were collected from a woman aged 65 to 85 with COVID-19, enrolled during active disease.

This clone was recorded only once. V and J are TRBV27 and TRBJ2-6; D ambiguous. Germline values: CDR1 MNHEY, CDR2 SMNVEV (reference sequence). The CDR3 totals 19 residues. The V end lost 0 bases, the J end lost 0 bases, and 15 bases lay between the germline ends. The CDR3 DNA is TGTGCCAGCAGTTTATCGCTGAGCAGACTCCTCTCTGGGGCCAACGTCCTGACTTTC. This gives the protein CASSLSLSRLLSGANVLTF.

The V and J genes are TRBV11-3 and TRBJ2-3; TRBD2 matches at 14 bases. The CDR3 consists of 17 residues. Trimming cost V 5 bases and J 6 bases; bases outside gene matches: 10. Germline V gene data show CDR1 as SGHNT and CDR2 as YENEEA. The CDR3: CASSPGRTSGRQDTQYF. CDR3 DNA: TGTGCCAGCAGCCCCGGTCGGACTAGCGGGAGGCAGGATACGCAGTATTTT.